This T cell receptor beta chain was captured by sequencing in a study of cytomegalovirus exposure and HLA in healthy donors. Study-wide results and caveats: Follow-up analysis later connected one missense variant in DCLRE1C with trimming of TCR beta V- and J-genes.

Trimming took off 7 bases at V and 6 bases at J, with 12 bases between the two ends. This CDR3 contains 12 residues. Amplification used 60 Vbeta primers and 13 Jbeta primers. Repertoires were generated with immunoSEQ multiplex PCR, while TCRdb's copy carries only in-frame clones and drops some. Of some 140,000 clones listed, approximately 79% are singletons. For this clone: Its antigen is unidentified.

This TCR derives from a man aged 18-30 years in good health and CMV-seronegative. Material for sequencing was PBMCs. The chain joins TRBV23-1 to TRBJ1-1; a possible D gene is TRBD1 (5 bases). TRBV23-1 is an ORF; its function is uncertain. The CDR3 DNA is TGCGCCAGCACGGGGGTAGGCCCTGAAGCTTTCTTT. This encodes CASTGVGPEAFF.